Following are 28 T cell receptor beta chains from one sample sequenced in a study of T cells in Graves' hyperthyroidism and ophthalmopathy. TCR beta CDR3 sequences were amplified from RNA transcripts. TCR CDR3 regions were first amplified by RT-PCR with HTBI primers. TCRdb fed the multiplex PCR reads into MiXCR, producing one record per CDR3 protein. The table lists 550,000 to 650,000 distinct CDR3 sequences, 14% of them singletons. Sequencing was carried out using blood. These receptors all stem from a woman aged 25 to 39 with Graves' hyperthyroidism that later progressed to Graves' ophthalmopathy.

This clonotype was found many times. The J gene is TRBJ2-2, the V gene TRBV3-1, with TRBD2 as a possible D gene (6 bases). The CDR3 totals 12 residues. V lost 4 bases and J 7 bases, leaving 7 bases between the germline ends. Germline V gene data show CDR1 as LGHDT and CDR2 as YNNKEL (reference sequence). The CDR3 nucleotides read TGTGCCAGCAGCCGGACTATCGGGGAGCTGTTTTTT. As protein: CASSRTIGELFF.

At least ten counts were recorded for this clonotype. The chain links TRBV28 to TRBJ2-7; perhaps TRBD1 as D (6 bases). Trimming left V 10 bases short and J 3 bases short, with 13 bases between. CDR3 length equals 12 residues. Germline loops: CDR1 MDHEN, CDR2 SYDVKM. The CDR3 protein is CATGDRIYEQYF. CDR3 in DNA: TGTGCCACCGGAGACAGGATCTACGAGCAGTACTTC. The whole variable domain, filled in from reference TRBV28 and TRBJ2-7, reads DVKVTQSSRYLVKRTGEKVFLECVQDMDHENMFWYRQDPGLGLRLIYFSYDVKMKEKGDIPEGYSVSREKKERFSLILESASTNQTSMYLCATGDRIYEQYFGPGTRLTVT.

There are many counts of this clonotype. The rearrangement uses TRBV7-2 and TRBJ2-7; D perhaps matches TRBD1 (5 bases). V lost 2 bases to trimming and J lost 0 bases, with 8 bases between them. CDR1 is SGHTA, CDR2 FQGNSA, per germline. The CDR3 covers 14 residues. CDR3 bases: TGTGCCAGCAGCTTACCCCAGGGCTCCTACGAGCAGTACTTC. Translation: CASSLPQGSYEQYF.

This clonotype was counted between two and nine times. The junction departs from the called germline gene at one end, perhaps through a read error. The chain links TRBV14 to TRBJ1-2; 8 bases match TRBD1. Germline lookup yields CDR1 SGHDN and CDR2 FVKESK. The CDR3 totals 15 residues. The DNA for the CDR3 is TGTGCCAGCAGCCATCGGACAGGGTGGGACTATGACTACACCTTC. It specifies CASSHRTGWDYDYTF.

This clonotype was seen at least ten times. The chain joins TRBV5-5 to TRBJ2-3, with a weak D call TRBD1 (6 bases). With 1 base removed from V and 5 bases from J, the gap between germline ends came to 14 bases. Germline V lookup: CDR1 SGHKS, CDR2 YYEKEE (reference sequence). This CDR3 contains 15 residues. The CDR3 nucleotides read TGTGCCAGCAGCTTGTCGGTGGGGGCGGAAGATACGCAGTATTTT. Its protein product is CASSLSVGAEDTQYF.

This clonotype was recorded at least ten times. This sequence joins TRBV5-6 and TRBJ2-7, with TRBD1 matching over 8 bases. Germline CDR1 is SGHDT and CDR2 is YYEEEE. This CDR3 is 16 amino acids long. Trimming at V came to 4 bases and at J to 3 bases, leaving 12 bases not matched to a gene. The CDR3: CASSPEWTGTVYEQYF. As DNA, the CDR3 is TGTGCCAGCAGCCCCGAGTGGACAGGGACCGTCTACGAGCAGTACTTC.

This clonotype was seen a handful of times. The V and J genes are TRBV28 and TRBJ1-3, with a possible D match to TRBD1 (6 bases). This CDR3 has 18 amino acids. Germline loops: CDR1 MDHEN, CDR2 SYDVKM. V lost 6 bases and J 0 bases, leaving 21 bases between the germline ends. The CDR3 loop is CASSRLRQEFTSGNTIYF. Here the CDR3 DNA reads TGTGCCAGCAGCCGCCTGAGACAGGAGTTCACCTCTGGAAACACCATATATTTT. The full variable domain, with the rest looked up from reference TRBV28 and TRBJ1-3, is DVKVTQSSRYLVKRTGEKVFLECVQDMDHENMFWYRQDPGLGLRLIYFSYDVKMKEKGDIPEGYSVSREKKERFSLILESASTNQTSMYLCASSRLRQEFTSGNTIYFGEGSWLTVV.

The chain couples TRBV20-1 to TRBJ1-2; 7 bases align to TRBD1. CDR1 is DFQATT and CDR2 is SNEGSKA in the germline V gene (reference sequence). V was clipped by 6 bases and J by 4 bases; unmatched bases: 8. This CDR3 is 13 amino acids long. The chain's CDR3 is CSADRDSSYGYTF. CDR3 coding DNA: TGCAGTGCAGACCGGGACAGTTCCTATGGCTACACCTTC.

This clonotype appeared many times. This chain links TRBV28 with TRBJ2-1, with 10 positions matching TRBD2. Looked up from germline, CDR1 is MDHEN and CDR2 is SYDVKM. The CDR3 length is 12 residues. Unmatched junction bases numbered 8, after V lost 7 bases and J lost 14 bases. CDR3: CASTVSGGDKFF. The CDR3 DNA reads as TGTGCCAGCACCGTCAGCGGGGGGGACAAGTTCTTC.

The chain couples TRBV27 to TRBJ2-4; D ambiguous. Germline lookup yields CDR1 MNHEY and CDR2 SMNVEV (reference sequence). Trimming stripped 4 bases from V and 0 bases from J, with 7 bases between. CDR3 length equals 14 residues. The CDR3: CASSSFLAKNIQYF. The CDR3 region has the DNA TGTGCCAGCAGTTCATTTCTAGCCAAAAACATTCAGTACTTC.

There are many counts of this clonotype. CDR3 coding DNA: TGCGCCAGCACGAAGGGGCTGTACTATGGCTACACCTTC. Translating gives CASTKGLYYGYTF. V and J are TRBV10-2 and TRBJ1-2, with D perhaps matching TRBD1 (5 bases). The V gene lost 7 bases and the J gene lost 3 bases, with 12 bases spanning the gap. The CDR3 has 13 residues. Germline lookup yields CDR1 WSHSY and CDR2 SAAADI.

In its sample, this clonotype was seen a few times. V and J are TRBV19 and TRBJ2-7; D remains unclear. Looked up from germline, CDR1 is LNHDA and CDR2 is SQIVND (reference sequence). Trimming removed 4 bases at V and 3 bases at J, with 10 bases between. The CDR3 runs to 13 residues. The CDR3 sequence: CASSTDGFYEQYF. CDR3 DNA: TGTGCCAGTAGTACCGACGGTTTCTACGAGCAGTACTTC.

Ten or more counts support this clonotype. The V call is TRBV28, the J call TRBJ1-5; the D gene is possibly TRBD1 (5 bases). This CDR3 has 14 residues. Germline-derived CDR1 and CDR2 are MDHEN and SYDVKM. V lost 6 bases to trimming and J lost 3 bases, with 12 bases between them. Here the CDR3 DNA reads TGTGCCAGCAGCAGAGGGGAGGACAATCAGCCCCAGCATTTT. It codes for CASSRGEDNQPQHF.

The gene calls are TRBV4-3 and TRBJ1-3; D possibly corresponds to TRBD1 (5 bases). Per the germline V gene, CDR1 is LGHNA and CDR2 is YSLEER. CDR3 size: 16 residues. The ends were cut back, 2 bases at V and 0 bases at J, with 11 bases in the middle. In DNA form, the CDR3 reads TGCGCCAGCAGCCAATTTTTCCAGGGCTCTGGAAACACCATATATTTT. Translation: CASSQFFQGSGNTIYF.

At least ten counts were recorded for this clonotype. The V call is TRBV2, the J call TRBJ1-1, with TRBD1 matching 7 bases. Per the germline V gene, CDR1 is SNHLY and CDR2 is FYNNEI. This CDR3 comprises 14 residues. Trimming cost V 6 bases and J 4 bases; bases outside gene matches: 8. The CDR3 region is CASSPQGGITEAFF. Written as DNA, the CDR3 is TGTGCCAGCAGCCCGCAGGGGGGGATCACTGAAGCTTTCTTT.

Ten or more counts support this clonotype. The rearrangement joins TRBV20-1 to TRBJ1-1; no clear D. The CDR3 runs 13 residues. The germline V and J ends were trimmed by 1 base and 1 base, with 7 bases remaining between them. From germline, CDR1 is DFQATT and CDR2 SNEGSKA (reference sequence). CDR3 protein: CSARASENTEAFF. The CDR3, as DNA: TGCAGTGCTAGAGCGAGCGAGAACACTGAAGCTTTCTTT.

The chain is built from TRBV4-1 and TRBJ2-1, with a weak D call TRBD1 (6 bases). V dropped 1 base and J dropped 4 bases, with 11 bases sitting between them. Germline-derived CDR1 and CDR2 are MGHRA and YSYEKL. The CDR3 consists of 15 residues. The CDR3 DNA reads as TGCGCCAGCAGCCAAGCAGGGGCCTCTTACAATGAGCAGTTCTTC. Translated: CASSQAGASYNEQFF.

Many counts were recorded for this clonotype. This chain joins TRBV4-1 and TRBJ2-7; TRBD1 matches 12 bases. In germline, CDR1 is MGHRA, CDR2 YSYEKL. V gave up 0 bases and J gave up 2 bases; unmatched junction bases: 2. This CDR3 has 16 amino acids. CDR3 DNA: TGCGCCAGCAGCCAAGACGGGACAGGGGGCCCCTACGAGCAGTACTTC. Translating gives CASSQDGTGGPYEQYF.

This clonotype has a single count. Given a much more abundant clone one base away, this may be a read error. J is TRBJ2-7 and V is TRBV7-9, with D unclear. Germline V gene sequence: CDR1 SEHNR, CDR2 FQNEAQ (reference sequence). CDR3 length equals 12 residues. The V and J ends lost 4 bases and 7 bases respectively, with 11 bases between them. The CDR3 protein is CASSSVGHEQYF. CDR3 bases: TGTGCCAGCAGCTCGGTGGGCCATGAGCAGTACTTC.

This clonotype has only a few counts. The chain employs TRBV29-1 and TRBJ1-5; TRBD1 is a possible D gene (5 bases). CDR3 length: 12 residues. The germline V and J ends were trimmed by 6 bases and 5 bases, with 11 bases remaining between them. Germline V gives CDR1 SQVTM, CDR2 ANQGSEA. This chain's CDR3 is CSVGARDQPQHF. In nucleotides, the CDR3 is TGCAGCGTCGGGGCAAGGGATCAGCCCCAGCATTTT.

CDR3 nucleotide sequence: TGTGCCAGCACAAACTCCAACACCGGGGAGCTGTTTTTT. Protein sequence: CASTNSNTGELFF. This sequence joins TRBV7-9 and TRBJ2-2; D is ambiguous. Germline CDR1 SEHNR, CDR2 FQNEAQ (reference sequence). Trimming pared 7 bases from V and 2 bases from J, leaving 8 bases between. The CDR3 consists of 13 residues.

In this sample, this clonotype turned up many times. The CDR3 protein is CATSRDRGNTEAFF. CDR3 coding DNA: TGTGCCACCAGCAGAGATCGGGGTAACACTGAAGCTTTCTTT. The chain carries TRBV15 and TRBJ1-1; D remains unclear. Germline V lookup: CDR1 LNHNV, CDR2 YYDKDF (reference sequence). Trimming shortened V by 0 bases and J by 2 bases, and 7 bases separated the two germline ends. The CDR3 contains 14 residues.

This clonotype was recorded once. A much larger clone sits a single nucleotide away, making a read error possible. The rearrangement uses TRBV7-9 and TRBJ2-5; D remains unclear. The length of the CDR3 is 16 residues. Trimming removed 5 bases from V and 2 bases from J, with 18 bases in between. Per the germline V gene, CDR1 is SEHNR and CDR2 is FQNEAQ (reference sequence). This CDR3 reads CASSAAMAALQETQYF. CDR3 nucleotide sequence: TGTGCCAGCAGCGCTGCTATGGCTGCCCTTCAAGAGACCCAGTACTTC.

Many counts were recorded for this clonotype. V is TRBV2 and J is TRBJ1-5; D is undetermined. CDR3 length: 15 residues. In germline, CDR1 is SNHLY, CDR2 FYNNEI. Deletions cut 6 bases from V and 6 bases from J, with 18 bases between. The CDR3 DNA is TGTGCCAGCAGCGGTGATCCTCCAAGCGGTCAGCCCCAGCATTTT. This translates into CASSGDPPSGQPQHF. Full variable domain (missing parts from reference TRBV2 and TRBJ1-5): EPEVTQTPSHQVTQMGQEVILRCVPISNHLYFYWYRQILGQKVEFLVSFYNNEISEKSEIFDDQFSVERPDGSNFTLKIRSTKLEDSAMYFCASSGDPPSGQPQHFGDGTRLSIL.

The chain couples TRBV3-1 to TRBJ1-3, with no clear D. Between the trimmed V and J ends, which lost 1 base and 5 bases, there was a span of 9 bases. Germline V gene data show CDR1 as LGHDT and CDR2 as YNNKEL (reference sequence). The CDR3 totals 14 residues. CDR3: CASSQVPGRNTIYF. CDR3 nucleotide sequence: TGTGCCAGCAGCCAAGTTCCGGGCCGAAACACCATATATTTT.

This clonotype was found many times. The chain employs TRBV6-2 or TRBV6-3 and TRBJ2-1, with D unresolved. The CDR3 spans 15 residues. The germline V gene has CDR1 MNHEY and CDR2 SVGEGT. Trimming shortened V by 6 bases and J by 5 bases, and 17 bases separated the two germline ends. CDR3 sequence (DNA): TGTGCCAGCAGGCCTCCAGGACCCACAAACAATGAGCAGTTCTTC. Translating it yields CASRPPGPTNNEQFF.

This clonotype has at least ten counts. V and J are TRBV3-1 and TRBJ2-2; 7 positions match TRBD1. The CDR3 loop spans 17 amino acids. Germline CDR1 LGHDT, CDR2 YNNKEL (reference sequence). J gave up 6 bases and V 4 bases, and 14 bases lay outside the gene matches. The CDR3 region is CASSPGTVATGAGELFF. CDR3 bases: TGTGCCAGCAGCCCGGGGACAGTCGCTACAGGGGCCGGGGAGCTGTTTTTT.

This chain joins TRBV5-1 and TRBJ2-1; 15 nucleotides align to TRBD2. Trimming at V came to 1 base and at J to 3 bases, leaving 5 bases not matched to a gene. CDR1 is SGHRS, CDR2 YFSETQ, per germline. This CDR3 is 18 amino acids long. In DNA form, the CDR3 reads TGCGCCAGCAGCTTGTGGACTAGCGGGAGGGAAAGCTACAATGAGCAGTTCTTC. This encodes CASSLWTSGRESYNEQFF.